This TCR beta chain came from a study of cytomegalovirus exposure and HLA in healthy donors. Notes on the study in general: In a later analysis, specific HLA alleles were associated with 15,000 or so TCR beta sequences at a 0.05 false discovery rate. Sequencing probably produced one cluster of sequence variants that were highly shared.

In its sample, this clone was seen a few times. Its matching antigen is unknown. The V gene's germline CDR1 is MNHEY and CDR2 SVGAGI. V lost 2 bases to trimming and J lost 2 bases, with 15 bases between them. This CDR3 region has 16 residues. It was with 60 Vbeta and 13 Jbeta primers that the PCR ran. The data were produced by immunoSEQ multiplex PCR, yet TCRdb's version contains in-frame clones alone and is incomplete. The sample lists 130,000 to 150,000 clones, approximately 80% occurring once. J is TRBJ1-1 and V is TRBV6-5, with D perhaps matching TRBD1 (6 bases). Sample: PBMCs. The receptor's source is a woman under 30 in good health and CMV-seropositive. CDR3 bases: TGTGCCAGCAGTTACCATCAGGGGACCTCTAACACTGAAGCTTTCTTT. Its protein is CASSYHQGTSNTEAFF.